This T cell receptor beta chain was observed in a study of cytomegalovirus exposure and HLA in healthy donors. Study results and caveats: With high specificity and sensitivity, the classifier reportedly diagnosed cytomegalovirus status. A missense DCLRE1C variant was associated with V- and J-gene trimming of TCR beta chains in a later analysis, and an independent cohort replicated the association.

Regarding this clone: What it binds is not known.

The donors were healthy bone marrow donors. The length of the CDR3 is 13 residues. Germline assignment: CDR1 SGHRS and CDR2 YFSETQ. J lost 5 bases, V lost 4 bases, and 5 bases had no gene match. PCR employed 60 Vbeta and 13 Jbeta primers. Per the original data handling: Later analysis identified 88 million or so unique TCR beta chains, about 10 million shared. TCRdb's table, derived via immunoSEQ multiplex PCR, lists solely in-frame clones and lacks some. V, J and clone size were drawn from that table, and D and trimming were deduced from the DNA. The table records under 40,000 clones, about 80% of them present only once.

This chain connects TRBV5-1 to TRBJ1-1; 7 bases agree with TRBD1. The source of this sequence is a male donor in good health and CMV-seronegative. The sample was PBMCs. CDR3 loop: CASSQGVGTEAFF. CDR3 nucleotides: TGCGCCAGCAGCCAGGGGGTCGGAACTGAAGCTTTCTTT.